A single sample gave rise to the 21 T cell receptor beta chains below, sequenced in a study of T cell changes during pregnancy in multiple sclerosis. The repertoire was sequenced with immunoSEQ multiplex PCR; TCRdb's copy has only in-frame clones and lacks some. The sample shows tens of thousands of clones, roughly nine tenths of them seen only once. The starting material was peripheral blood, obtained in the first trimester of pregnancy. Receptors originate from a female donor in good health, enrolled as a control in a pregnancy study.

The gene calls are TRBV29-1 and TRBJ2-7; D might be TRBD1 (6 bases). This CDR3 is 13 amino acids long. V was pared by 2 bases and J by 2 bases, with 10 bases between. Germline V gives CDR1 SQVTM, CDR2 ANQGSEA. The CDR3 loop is CSVEHRETYEQYF. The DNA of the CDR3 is TGCAGCGTTGAACACAGGGAAACCTACGAGCAGTACTTC.

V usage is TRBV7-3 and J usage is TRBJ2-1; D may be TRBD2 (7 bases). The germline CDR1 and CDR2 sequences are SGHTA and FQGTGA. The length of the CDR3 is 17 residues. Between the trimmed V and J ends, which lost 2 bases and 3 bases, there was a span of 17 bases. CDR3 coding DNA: TGTGCCAGCAGCTTAGGGAGGGGGACCCGCAGCTACAATGAGCAGTTCTTC. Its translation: CASSLGRGTRSYNEQFF.

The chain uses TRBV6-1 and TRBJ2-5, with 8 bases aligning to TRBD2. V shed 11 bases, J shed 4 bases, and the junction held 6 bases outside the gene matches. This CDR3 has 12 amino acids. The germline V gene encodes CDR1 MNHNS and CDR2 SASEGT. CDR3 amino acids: CACSGVGETQYF. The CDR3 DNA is TGTGCCTGTAGCGGGGTGGGAGAGACCCAGTACTTC.

Here the CDR3 reads CASSEREGPYNEQFF. In DNA form, the CDR3 reads TGTGCCAGCAGTGAGCGGGAGGGCCCCTACAATGAGCAGTTCTTC. The chain uses TRBV6-4 and TRBJ2-1; TRBD2 agrees at 9 bases. Germline V gene data show CDR1 as MRHNA and CDR2 as SNTAGT. With V trimmed by 3 bases and J by 2 bases, 2 bases remained unmatched. The CDR3 loop spans 15 amino acids.

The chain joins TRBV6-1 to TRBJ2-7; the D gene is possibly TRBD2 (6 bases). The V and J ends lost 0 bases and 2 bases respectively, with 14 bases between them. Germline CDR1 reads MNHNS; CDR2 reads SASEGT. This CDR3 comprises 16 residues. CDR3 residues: CASSEASISGPYEQYF. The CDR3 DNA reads TGTGCCAGCAGTGAAGCGAGTATTAGCGGACCCTACGAGCAGTACTTC.

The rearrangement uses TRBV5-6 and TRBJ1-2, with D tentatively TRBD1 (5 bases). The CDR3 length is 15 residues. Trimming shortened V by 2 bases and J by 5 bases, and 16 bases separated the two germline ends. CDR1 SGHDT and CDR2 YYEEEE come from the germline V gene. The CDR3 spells CASSFGGVTVYGYTF. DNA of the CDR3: TGTGCCAGCAGCTTCGGGGGGGTGACTGTATATGGCTACACCTTC.

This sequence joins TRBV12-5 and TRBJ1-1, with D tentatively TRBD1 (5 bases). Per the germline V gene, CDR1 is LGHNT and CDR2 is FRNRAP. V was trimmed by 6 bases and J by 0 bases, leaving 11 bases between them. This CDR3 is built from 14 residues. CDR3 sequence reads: CASGRDGLNTEAFF. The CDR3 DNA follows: TGTGCTAGTGGGCGGGACGGATTGAACACTGAAGCTTTCTTT.

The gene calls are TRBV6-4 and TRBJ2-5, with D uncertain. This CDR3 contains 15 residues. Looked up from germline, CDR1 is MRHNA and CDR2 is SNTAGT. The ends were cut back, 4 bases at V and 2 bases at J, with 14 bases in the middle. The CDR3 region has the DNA TGTGCCAGCAGTGTGGTAAGAGGTCCACAAGAGACCCAGTACTTC. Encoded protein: CASSVVRGPQETQYF.

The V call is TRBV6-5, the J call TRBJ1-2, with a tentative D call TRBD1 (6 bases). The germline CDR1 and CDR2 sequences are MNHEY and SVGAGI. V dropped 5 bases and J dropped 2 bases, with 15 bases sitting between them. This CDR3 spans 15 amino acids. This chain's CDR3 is CASSPQGHRNYGYTF. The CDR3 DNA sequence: TGTGCCAGCAGTCCCCAGGGACACCGGAACTATGGCTACACCTTC.

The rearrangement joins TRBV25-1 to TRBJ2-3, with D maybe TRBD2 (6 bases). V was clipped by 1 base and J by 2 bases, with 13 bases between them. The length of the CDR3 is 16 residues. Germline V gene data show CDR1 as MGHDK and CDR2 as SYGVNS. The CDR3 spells CASSESGRDPTDTQYF. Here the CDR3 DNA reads TGTGCCAGCAGTGAATCGGGGCGGGACCCCACAGATACGCAGTATTTT.

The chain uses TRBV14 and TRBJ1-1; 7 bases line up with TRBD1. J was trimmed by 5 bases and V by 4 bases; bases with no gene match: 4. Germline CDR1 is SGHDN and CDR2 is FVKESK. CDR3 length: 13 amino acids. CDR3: CASSRQGYTEAFF. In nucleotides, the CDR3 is TGTGCCAGCAGCCGACAGGGATATACTGAAGCTTTCTTT.

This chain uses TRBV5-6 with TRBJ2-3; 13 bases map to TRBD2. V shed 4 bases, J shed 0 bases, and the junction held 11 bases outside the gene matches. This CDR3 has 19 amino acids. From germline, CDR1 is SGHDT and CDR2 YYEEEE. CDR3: CASSLPGLAGPNSTDTQYF. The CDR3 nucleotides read TGTGCCAGCAGCCTTCCGGGACTAGCGGGACCCAATAGCACAGATACGCAGTATTTT.

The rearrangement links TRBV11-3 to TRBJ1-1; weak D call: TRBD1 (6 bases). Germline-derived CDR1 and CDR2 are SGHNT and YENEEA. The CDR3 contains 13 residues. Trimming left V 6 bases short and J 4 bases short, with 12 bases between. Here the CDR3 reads CASSWGGGTEAFF. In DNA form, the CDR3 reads TGTGCCAGCAGTTGGGGAGGGGGCACTGAAGCTTTCTTT.

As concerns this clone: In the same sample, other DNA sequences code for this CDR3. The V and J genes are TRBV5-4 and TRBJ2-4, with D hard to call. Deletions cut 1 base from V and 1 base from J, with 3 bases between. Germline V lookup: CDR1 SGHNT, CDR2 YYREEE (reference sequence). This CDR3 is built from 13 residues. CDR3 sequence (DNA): TGTGCCAGCAGCTTGCTGGCCAAAAACATTCAGTACTTC. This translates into CASSLLAKNIQYF.

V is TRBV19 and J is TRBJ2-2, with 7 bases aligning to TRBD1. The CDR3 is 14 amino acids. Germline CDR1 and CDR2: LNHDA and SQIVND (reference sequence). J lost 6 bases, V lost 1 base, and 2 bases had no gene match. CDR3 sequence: CASSIAQGAGELFF. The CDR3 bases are TGTGCCAGTAGTATAGCTCAGGGGGCCGGGGAGCTGTTTTTT.

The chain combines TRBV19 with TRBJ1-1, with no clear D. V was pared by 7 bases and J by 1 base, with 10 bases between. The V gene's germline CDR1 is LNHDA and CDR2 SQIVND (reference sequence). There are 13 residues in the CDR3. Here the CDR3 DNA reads TGTGCCAGTAAGATGGCGGCGAACACTGAAGCTTTCTTT. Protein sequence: CASKMAANTEAFF.

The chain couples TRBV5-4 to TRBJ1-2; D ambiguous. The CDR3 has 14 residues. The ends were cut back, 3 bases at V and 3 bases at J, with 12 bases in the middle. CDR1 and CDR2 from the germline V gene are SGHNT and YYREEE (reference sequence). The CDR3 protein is CASSSAQKHYGYTF. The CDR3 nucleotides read TGTGCCAGCAGCTCCGCACAGAAACACTATGGCTACACCTTC.

The CDR3 here is CASSLLMGPSYEQYF. The CDR3 region has the DNA TGTGCCAGCAGCTTACTGATGGGGCCCTCCTACGAGCAGTACTTC. The chain has TRBV7-6 and TRBJ2-7, with D perhaps TRBD1 (5 bases). The V end was cut by 2 bases, the J end by 0 bases, with 11 bases between. CDR3 length: 15 amino acids. The germline V gene encodes CDR1 SGHVS and CDR2 FNYEAQ.

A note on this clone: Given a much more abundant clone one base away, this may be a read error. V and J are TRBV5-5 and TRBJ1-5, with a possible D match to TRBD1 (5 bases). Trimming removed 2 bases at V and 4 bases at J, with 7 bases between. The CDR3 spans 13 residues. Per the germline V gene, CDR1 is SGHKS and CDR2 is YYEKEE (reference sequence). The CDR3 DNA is TGTGCCAGCAGCTTCGACAGAAATCAGCCCCAGCATTTT. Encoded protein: CASSFDRNQPQHF.

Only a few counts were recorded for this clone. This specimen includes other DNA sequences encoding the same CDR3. CDR3 bases: TGTGCCAGCAGCTTGGGAGGGCAGGGCATCTCTGGAAACACCATATATTTT. This sequence encodes CASSLGGQGISGNTIYF. J is TRBJ1-3 and V is TRBV7-2; tentative D call: TRBD1 (5 bases). The CDR3 spans 17 residues. Germline V gives CDR1 SGHTA, CDR2 FQGNSA. Trimming took 3 bases from V and 0 from J, leaving 15 bases between them.

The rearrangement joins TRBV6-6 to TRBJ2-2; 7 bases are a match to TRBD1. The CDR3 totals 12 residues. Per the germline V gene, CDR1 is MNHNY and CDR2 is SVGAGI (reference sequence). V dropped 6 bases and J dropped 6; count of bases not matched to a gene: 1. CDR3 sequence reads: CASSQGAGELFF. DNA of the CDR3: TGTGCCAGCAGCCAGGGGGCCGGGGAGCTGTTTTTT.